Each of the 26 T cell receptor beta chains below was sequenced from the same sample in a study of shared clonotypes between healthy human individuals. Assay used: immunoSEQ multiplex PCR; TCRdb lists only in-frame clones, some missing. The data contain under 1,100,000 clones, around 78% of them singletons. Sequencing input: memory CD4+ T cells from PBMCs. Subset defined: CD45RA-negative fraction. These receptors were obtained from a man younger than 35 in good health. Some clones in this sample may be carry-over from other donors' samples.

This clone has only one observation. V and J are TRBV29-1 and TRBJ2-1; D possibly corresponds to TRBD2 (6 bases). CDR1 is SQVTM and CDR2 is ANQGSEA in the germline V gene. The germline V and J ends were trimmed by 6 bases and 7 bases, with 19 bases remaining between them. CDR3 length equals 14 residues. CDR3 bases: TGCAGCGTCCAACCCAAACTAGCCCGGAATGAGCAGTTCTTC. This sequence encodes CSVQPKLARNEQFF.

As DNA, the CDR3 is TGTGCCAGCAGAGCCGACAGGGGGAGCACGCAGTATTTT. Translating gives CASRADRGSTQYF. This sequence joins TRBV6-1 and TRBJ2-3; 9 positions match TRBD1. Germline CDR1 reads MNHNS; CDR2 reads SASEGT. The CDR3 is made up of 13 amino acids. Trimming cost V 6 bases and J 9 bases; bases outside gene matches: 7.

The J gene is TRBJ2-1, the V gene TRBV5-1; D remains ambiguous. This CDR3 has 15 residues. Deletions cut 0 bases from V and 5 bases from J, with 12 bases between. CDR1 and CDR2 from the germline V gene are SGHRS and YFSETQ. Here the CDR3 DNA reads TGCGCCAGCAGCTTGGGGGGTATAAGCGACAATGAGCAGTTCTTC. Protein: CASSLGGISDNEQFF.

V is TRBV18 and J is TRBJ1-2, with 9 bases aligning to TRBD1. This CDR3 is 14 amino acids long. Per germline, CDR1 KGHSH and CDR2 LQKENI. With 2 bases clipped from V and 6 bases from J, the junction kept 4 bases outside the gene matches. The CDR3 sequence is CASSPGTGMDGYTF. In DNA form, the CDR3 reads TGTGCCAGCTCACCAGGGACAGGGATGGATGGCTACACCTTC.

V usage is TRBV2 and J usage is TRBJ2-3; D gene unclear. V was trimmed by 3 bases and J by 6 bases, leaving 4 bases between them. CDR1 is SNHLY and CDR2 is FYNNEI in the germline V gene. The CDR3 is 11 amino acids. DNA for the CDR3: TGTGCCAGCAGTGAGTTTGATACGCAGTATTTT. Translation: CASSEFDTQYF.

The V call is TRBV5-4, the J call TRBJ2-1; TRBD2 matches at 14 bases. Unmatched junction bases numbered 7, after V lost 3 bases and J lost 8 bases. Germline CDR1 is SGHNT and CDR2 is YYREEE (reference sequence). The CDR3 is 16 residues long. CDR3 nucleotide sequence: TGTGCCAGCAGCTCGACTAGCGGGAGGGTCGGGGATGAGCAGTTCTTC. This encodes CASSSTSGRVGDEQFF.

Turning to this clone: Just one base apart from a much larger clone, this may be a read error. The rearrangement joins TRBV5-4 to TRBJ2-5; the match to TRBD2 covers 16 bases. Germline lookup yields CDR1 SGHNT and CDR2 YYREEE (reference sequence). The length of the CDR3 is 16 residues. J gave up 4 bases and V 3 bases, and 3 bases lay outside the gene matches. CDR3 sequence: CASSSGLAGGGETQYF. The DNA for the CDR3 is TGTGCCAGCAGCTCGGGACTAGCGGGAGGGGGAGAGACCCAGTACTTC.

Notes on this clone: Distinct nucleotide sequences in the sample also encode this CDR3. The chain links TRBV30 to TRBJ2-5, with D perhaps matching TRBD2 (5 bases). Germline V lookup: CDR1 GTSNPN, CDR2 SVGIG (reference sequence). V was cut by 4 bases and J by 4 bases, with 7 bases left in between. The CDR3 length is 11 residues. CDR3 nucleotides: TGTGCCTGGACAGGAGGAGAGACCCAGTACTTC. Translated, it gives CAWTGGETQYF.

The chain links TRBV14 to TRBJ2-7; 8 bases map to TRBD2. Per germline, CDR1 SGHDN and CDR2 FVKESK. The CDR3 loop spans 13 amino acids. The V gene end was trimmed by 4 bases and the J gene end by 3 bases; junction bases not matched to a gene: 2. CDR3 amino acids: CASSPGGGYEQYF. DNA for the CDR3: TGTGCCAGCAGCCCGGGGGGGGGCTACGAGCAGTACTTC.

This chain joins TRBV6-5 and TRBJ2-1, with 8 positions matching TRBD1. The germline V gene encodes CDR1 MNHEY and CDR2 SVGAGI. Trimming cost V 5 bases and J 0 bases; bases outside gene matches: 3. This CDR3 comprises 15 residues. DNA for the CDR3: TGTGCCAGCAGTAAGGACAGGGACTCCTACAATGAGCAGTTCTTC. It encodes CASSKDRDSYNEQFF.

The CDR3 coding sequence is TGTGCCAGCAGCTTAGTGAGGGGTGAAGAGACCCAGTACTTC. Its translation: CASSLVRGEETQYF. The chain joins TRBV11-2 to TRBJ2-5; the D call may be TRBD1 or TRBD2 (5 bases each). The germline V and J ends were trimmed by 1 base and 3 bases, with 9 bases remaining between them. This CDR3 has 14 residues. Looked up from germline, CDR1 is SGHAT and CDR2 is FQNNGV.

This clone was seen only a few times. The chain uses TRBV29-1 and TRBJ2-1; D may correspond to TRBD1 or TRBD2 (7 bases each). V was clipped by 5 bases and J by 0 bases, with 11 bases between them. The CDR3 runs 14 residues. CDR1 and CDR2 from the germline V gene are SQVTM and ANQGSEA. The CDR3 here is CSVSGGVSYNEQFF. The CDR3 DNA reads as TGCAGCGTTTCAGGGGGGGTCTCCTACAATGAGCAGTTCTTC.

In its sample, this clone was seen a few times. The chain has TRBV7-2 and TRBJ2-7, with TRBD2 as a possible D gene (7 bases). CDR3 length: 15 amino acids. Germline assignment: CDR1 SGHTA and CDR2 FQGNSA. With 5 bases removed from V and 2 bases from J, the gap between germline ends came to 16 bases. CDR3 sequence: CASSPGGRATYEQYF. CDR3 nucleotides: TGTGCCAGCAGCCCCGGGGGGCGGGCCACCTACGAGCAGTACTTC.

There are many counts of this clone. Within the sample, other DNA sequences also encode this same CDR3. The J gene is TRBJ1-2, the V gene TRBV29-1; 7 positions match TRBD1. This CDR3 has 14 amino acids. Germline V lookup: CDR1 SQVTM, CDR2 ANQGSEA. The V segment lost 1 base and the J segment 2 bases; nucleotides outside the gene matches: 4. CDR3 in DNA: TGCAGCGTTGAAGGCAGGGGGAGGAACTATGGCTACACCTTC. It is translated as CSVEGRGRNYGYTF.

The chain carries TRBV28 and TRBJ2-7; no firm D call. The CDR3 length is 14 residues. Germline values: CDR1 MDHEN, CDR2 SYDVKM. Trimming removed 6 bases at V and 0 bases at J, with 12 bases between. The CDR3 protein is CASSLLSSSYEQYF. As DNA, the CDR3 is TGTGCCAGCAGCCTCCTATCGAGCTCCTACGAGCAGTACTTC. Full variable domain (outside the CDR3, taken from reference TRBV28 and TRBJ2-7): DVKVTQSSRYLVKRTGEKVFLECVQDMDHENMFWYRQDPGLGLRLIYFSYDVKMKEKGDIPEGYSVSREKKERFSLILESASTNQTSMYLCASSLLSSSYEQYFGPGTRLTVT.

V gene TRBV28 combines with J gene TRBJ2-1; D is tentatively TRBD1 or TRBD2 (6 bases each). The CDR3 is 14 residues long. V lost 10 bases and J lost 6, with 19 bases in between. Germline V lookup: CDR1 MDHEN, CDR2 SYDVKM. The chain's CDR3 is CATHRSGAVNEQFF. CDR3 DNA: TGTGCCACCCACCGGTCGGGGGCGGTCAATGAGCAGTTCTTC.

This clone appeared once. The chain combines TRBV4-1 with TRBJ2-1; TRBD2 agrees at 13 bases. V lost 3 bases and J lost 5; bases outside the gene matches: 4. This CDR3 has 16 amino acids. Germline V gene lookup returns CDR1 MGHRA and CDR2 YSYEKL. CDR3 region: CASSHATSGRDNEQFF. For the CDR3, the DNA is TGCGCCAGCAGCCACGCCACTAGCGGGAGGGACAATGAGCAGTTCTTC.

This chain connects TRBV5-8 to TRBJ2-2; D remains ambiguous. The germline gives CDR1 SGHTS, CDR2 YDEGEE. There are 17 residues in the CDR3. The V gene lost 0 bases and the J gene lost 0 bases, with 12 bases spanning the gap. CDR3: CASSLAVRIPNTGELFF. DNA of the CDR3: TGTGCCAGCAGCTTGGCAGTTAGAATCCCGAACACCGGGGAGCTGTTTTTT.

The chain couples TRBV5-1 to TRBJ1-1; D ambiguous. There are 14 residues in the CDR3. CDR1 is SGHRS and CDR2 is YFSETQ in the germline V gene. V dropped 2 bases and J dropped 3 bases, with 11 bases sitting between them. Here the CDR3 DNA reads TGCGCCAGCAGCTTTTGGGGAGATGACACTGAAGCTTTCTTT. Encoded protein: CASSFWGDDTEAFF.

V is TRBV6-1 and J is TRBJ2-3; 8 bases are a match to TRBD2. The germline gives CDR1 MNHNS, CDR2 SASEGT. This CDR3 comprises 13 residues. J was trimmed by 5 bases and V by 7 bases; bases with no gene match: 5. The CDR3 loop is CASTPGGVDTQYF. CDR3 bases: TGTGCCAGCACTCCCGGGGGGGTAGATACGCAGTATTTT.

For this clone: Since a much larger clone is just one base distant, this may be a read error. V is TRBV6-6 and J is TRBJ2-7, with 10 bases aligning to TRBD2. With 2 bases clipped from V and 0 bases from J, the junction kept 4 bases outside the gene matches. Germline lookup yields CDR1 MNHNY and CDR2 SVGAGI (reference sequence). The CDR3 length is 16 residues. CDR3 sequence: CASSYRASGSSYEQYF. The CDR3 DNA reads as TGTGCCAGCAGTTACAGGGCTAGCGGGAGCTCCTACGAGCAGTACTTC.

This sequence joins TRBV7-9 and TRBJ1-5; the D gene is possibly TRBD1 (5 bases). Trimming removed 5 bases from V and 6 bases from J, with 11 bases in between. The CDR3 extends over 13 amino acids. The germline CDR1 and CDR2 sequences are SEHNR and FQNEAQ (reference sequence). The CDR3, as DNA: TGTGCCAGCAGCACTACGGGGGGTCAGCCCCAGCATTTT. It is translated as CASSTTGGQPQHF.

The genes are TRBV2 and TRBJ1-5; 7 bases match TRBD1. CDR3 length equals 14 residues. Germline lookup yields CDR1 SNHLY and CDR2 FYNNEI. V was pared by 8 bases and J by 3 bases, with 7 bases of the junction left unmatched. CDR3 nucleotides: TGTGCCAGCTCTGGACAGGCGGCCAATCAGCCCCAGCATTTT. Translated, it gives CASSGQAANQPQHF.

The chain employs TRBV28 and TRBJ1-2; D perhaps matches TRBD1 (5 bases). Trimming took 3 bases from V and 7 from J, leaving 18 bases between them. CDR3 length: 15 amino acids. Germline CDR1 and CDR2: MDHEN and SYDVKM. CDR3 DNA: TGTGCCAGCAGTTTTTTAGGGGTGGATGGGATTGGCTACACCTTC. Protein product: CASSFLGVDGIGYTF.

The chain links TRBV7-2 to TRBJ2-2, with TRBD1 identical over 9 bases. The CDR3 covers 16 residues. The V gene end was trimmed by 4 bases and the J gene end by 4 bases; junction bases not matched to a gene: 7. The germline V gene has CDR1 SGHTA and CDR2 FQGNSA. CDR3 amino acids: CASSYHRGRGTGELFF. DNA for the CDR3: TGTGCCAGCAGCTACCACAGGGGGCGGGGCACCGGGGAGCTGTTTTTT. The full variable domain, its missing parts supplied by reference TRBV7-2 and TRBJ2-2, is GAGVSQSPSNKVTEKGKDVELRCDPISGHTALYWYRQSLGQGLEFLIYFQGNSAPDKSGLPSDRFSAERTGGSVSTLTIQRTQQEDSAVYLCASSYHRGRGTGELFFGEGSRLTVL.

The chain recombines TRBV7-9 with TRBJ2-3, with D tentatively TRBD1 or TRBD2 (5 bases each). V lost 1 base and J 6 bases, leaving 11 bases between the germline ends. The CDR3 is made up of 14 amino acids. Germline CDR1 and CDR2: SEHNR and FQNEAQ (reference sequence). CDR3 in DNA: TGTGCCAGCAGCTTAGGGGGGAACATCGATACGCAGTATTTT. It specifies CASSLGGNIDTQYF.